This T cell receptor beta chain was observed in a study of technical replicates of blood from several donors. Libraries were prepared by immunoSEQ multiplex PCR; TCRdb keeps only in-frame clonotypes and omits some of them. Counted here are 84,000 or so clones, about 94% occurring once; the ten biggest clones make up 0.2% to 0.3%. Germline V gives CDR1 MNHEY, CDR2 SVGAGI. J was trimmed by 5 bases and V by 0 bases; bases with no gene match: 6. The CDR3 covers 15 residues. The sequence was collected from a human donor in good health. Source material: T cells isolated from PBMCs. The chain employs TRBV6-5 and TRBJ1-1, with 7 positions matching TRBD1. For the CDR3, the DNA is TGTGCCAGCAGTTACTCCCCAGGACAGGCAACTGAAGCTTTCTTT. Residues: CASSYSPGQATEAFF.